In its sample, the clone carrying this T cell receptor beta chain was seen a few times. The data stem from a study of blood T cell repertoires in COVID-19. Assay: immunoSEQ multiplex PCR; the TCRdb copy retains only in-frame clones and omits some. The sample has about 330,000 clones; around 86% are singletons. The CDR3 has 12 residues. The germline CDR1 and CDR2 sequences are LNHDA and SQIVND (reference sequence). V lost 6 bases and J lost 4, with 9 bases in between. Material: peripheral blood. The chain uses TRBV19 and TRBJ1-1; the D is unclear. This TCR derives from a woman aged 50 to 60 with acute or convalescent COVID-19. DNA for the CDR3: TGTGCCAGTAGCCGGGGTGGCACTGAAGCTTTCTTT. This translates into CASSRGGTEAFF.